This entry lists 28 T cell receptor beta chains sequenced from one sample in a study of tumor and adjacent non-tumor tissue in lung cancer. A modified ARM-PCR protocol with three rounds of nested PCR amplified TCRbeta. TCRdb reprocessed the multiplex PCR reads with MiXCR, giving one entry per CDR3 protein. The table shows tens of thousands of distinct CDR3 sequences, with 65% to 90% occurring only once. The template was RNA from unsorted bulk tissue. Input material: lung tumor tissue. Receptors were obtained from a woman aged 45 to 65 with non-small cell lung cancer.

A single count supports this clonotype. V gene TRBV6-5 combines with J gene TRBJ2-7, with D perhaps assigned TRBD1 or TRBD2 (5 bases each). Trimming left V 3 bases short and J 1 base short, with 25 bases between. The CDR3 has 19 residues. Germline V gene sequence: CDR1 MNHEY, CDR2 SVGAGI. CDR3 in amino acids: CASSYRGPGGAFTSYEQYF. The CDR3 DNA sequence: TGTGCCAGCAGTTATAGGGGCCCAGGAGGAGCATTCACGTCCTACGAGCAGTACTTC.

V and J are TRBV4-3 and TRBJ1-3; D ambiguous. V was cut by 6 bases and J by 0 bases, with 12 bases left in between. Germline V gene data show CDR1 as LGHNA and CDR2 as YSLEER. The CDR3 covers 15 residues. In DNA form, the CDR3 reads TGCGCCAGCAGTCCACGCTCTAACTCTGGAAACACCATATATTTT. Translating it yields CASSPRSNSGNTIYF.

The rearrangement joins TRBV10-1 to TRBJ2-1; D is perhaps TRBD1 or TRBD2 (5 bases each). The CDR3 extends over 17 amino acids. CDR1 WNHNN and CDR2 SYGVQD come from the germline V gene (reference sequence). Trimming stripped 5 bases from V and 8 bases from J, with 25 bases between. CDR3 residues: CASSPNSGFGGGHEQFF. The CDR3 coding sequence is TGCGCCAGCAGTCCGAACAGCGGCTTTGGGGGTGGCCATGAGCAGTTCTTC.

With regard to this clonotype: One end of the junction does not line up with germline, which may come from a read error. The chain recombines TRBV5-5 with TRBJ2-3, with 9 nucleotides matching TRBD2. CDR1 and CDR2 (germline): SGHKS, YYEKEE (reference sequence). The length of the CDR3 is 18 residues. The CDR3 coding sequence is TGTGCCAACAGCACCAGACTAGCGGTATCTAGTGGGACAGATACGCAGTATTTT. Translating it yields CANSTRLAVSSGTDTQYF.

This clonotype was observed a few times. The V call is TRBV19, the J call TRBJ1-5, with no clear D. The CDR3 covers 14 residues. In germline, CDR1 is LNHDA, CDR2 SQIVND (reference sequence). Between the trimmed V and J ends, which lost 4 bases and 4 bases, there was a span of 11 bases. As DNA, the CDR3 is TGTGCCAGTAGTAACGGGAGGAGGAATCAGCCCCAGCATTTT. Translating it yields CASSNGRRNQPQHF.

The CDR3, as DNA: TGCAGTGCTAGACAGGTGGCACATGAAAAACTGTTTTTT. Its translation: CSARQVAHEKLFF. This sequence joins TRBV20-1 and TRBJ1-4; D is ambiguous. V lost 2 bases, J lost 6 bases, and 10 bases lay in between. The CDR3 length is 13 residues. Germline CDR1 DFQATT, CDR2 SNEGSKA (reference sequence).

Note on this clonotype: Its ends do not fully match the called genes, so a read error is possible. In nucleotides, the CDR3 is TGCAGCGTTGAGGATCCGGTGATGAACACAGAAGCTTCCTTT. This gives the protein CSVEDPVMNTEASF. The chain couples TRBV29-1 to TRBJ1-1; no definite D call. The germline CDR1 and CDR2 sequences are SQVTM and ANQGSEA. This CDR3 has 14 amino acids.

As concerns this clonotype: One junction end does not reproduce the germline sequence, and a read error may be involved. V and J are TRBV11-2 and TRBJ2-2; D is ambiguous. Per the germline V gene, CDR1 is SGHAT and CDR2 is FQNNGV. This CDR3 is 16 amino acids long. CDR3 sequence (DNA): TGTGCCAACAGCCCCCTTCTCCGACCGAACACCGGGGAGCTGTTTTTT. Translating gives CANSPLLRPNTGELFF.

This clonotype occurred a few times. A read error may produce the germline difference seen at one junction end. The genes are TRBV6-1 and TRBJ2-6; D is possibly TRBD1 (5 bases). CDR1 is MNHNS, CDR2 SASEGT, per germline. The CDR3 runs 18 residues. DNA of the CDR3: TGTGCCAGCAGTGAAGTAGTAGGAGCCGGGTCTGGGGCCAACATCCTGACTTTC. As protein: CASSEVVGAGSGANILTF.

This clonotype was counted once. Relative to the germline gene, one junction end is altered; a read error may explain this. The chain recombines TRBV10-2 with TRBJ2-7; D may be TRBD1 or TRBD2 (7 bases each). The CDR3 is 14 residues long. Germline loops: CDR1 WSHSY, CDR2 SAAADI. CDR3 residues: CASSESGGVYVQYF. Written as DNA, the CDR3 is TGCGCCAGTAGTGAGTCAGGGGGGGTTTACGTGCAGTACTTC.

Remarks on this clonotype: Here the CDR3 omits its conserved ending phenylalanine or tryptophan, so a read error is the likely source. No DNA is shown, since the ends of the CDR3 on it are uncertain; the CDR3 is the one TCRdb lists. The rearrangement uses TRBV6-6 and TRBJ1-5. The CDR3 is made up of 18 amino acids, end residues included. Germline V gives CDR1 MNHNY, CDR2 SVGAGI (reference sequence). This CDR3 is CASSYSGRERYSNQPQRY.

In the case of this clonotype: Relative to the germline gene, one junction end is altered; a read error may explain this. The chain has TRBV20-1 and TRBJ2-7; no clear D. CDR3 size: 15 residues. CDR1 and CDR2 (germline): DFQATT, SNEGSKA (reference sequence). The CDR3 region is CSARDFRHGDYEQYF. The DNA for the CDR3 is TGTAGTGCTAGAGATTTTCGGCATGGAGATTACGAGCAGTACTTC.

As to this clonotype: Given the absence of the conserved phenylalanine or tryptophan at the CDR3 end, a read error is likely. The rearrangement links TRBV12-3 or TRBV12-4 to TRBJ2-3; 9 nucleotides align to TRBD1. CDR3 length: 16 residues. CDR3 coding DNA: TGTGCCAGCAGTAGAAGACAGGGGGGAAGCACATATACGCAGTATTCT. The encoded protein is CASSRRQGGSTYTQYS.

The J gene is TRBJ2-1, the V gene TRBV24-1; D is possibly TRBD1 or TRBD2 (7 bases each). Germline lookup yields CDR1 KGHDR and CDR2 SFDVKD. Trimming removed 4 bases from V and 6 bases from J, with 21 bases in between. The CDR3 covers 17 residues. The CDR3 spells CATSDQTGTNTINEQFF. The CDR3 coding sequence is TGTGCCACCAGTGACCAGACAGGGACTAACACTATCAATGAGCAGTTCTTC.

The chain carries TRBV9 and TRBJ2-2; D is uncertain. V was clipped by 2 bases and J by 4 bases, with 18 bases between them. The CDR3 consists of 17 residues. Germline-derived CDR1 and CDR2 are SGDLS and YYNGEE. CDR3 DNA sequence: TGTGCCAGCAGCGTGGATGCCTCTTTCTTGGCCACCGGGGAGCTGTTTTTT. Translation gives CASSVDASFLATGELFF.

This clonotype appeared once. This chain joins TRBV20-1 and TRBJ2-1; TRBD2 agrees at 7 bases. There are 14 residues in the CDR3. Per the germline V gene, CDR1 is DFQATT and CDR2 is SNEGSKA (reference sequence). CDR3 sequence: CSAPGRYGYSGQFF. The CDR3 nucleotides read TGCAGCGCCCCCGGGAGGTATGGGTACAGTGGGCAGTTCTTC.

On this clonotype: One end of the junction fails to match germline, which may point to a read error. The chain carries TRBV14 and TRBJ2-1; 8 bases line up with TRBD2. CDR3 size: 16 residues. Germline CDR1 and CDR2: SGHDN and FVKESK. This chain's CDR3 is CASSQDAGGSYNEKFF. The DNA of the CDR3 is TGTGCCAGCAGCCAAGATGCGGGAGGTTCGTACAATGAGAAGTTCTTC.

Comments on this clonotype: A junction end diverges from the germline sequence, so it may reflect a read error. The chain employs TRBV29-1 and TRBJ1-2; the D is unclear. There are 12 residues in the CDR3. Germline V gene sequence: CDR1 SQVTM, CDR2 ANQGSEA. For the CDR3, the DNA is TGCAGCATTGAAGATAGGCCGGGTGACTACACCTTC. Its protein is CSIEDRPGDYTF.

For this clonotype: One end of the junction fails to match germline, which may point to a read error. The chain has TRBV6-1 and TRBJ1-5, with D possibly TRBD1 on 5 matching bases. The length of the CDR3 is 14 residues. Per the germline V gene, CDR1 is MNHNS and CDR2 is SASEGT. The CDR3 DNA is TGTGCCAGCAGTGATAGGACATGTTATCAGTCCCAGCATTTT. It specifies CASSDRTCYQSQHF.

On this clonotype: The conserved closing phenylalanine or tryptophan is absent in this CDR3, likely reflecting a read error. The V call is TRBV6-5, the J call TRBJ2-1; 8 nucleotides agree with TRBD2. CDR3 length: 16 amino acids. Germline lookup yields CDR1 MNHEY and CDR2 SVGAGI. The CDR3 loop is CASNYARLANNNEQFL. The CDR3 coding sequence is TGTGCCAGCAATTACGCCCGACTAGCGAATAACAATGAGCAGTTCCTC.

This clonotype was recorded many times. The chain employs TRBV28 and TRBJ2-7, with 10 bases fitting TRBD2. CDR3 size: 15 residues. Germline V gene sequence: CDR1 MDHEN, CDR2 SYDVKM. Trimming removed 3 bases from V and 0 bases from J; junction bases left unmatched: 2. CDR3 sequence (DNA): TGTGCCAGCAGTTTGACTAGCGGGTACTCCTACGAGCAGTACTTC. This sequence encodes CASSLTSGYSYEQYF.

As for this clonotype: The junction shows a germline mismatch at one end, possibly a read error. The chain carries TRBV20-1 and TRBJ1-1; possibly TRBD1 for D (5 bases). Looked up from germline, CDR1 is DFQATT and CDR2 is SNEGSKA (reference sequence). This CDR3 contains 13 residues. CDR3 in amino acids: CSARRPWGAEAFF. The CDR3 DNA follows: TGCAGTGCTAGAAGACCGTGGGGCGCTGAGGCTTTCTTT.

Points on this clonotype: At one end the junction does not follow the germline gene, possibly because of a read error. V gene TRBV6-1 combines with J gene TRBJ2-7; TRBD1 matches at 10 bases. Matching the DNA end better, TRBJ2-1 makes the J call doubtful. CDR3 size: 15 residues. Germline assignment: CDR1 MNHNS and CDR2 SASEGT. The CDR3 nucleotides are TGTGCTAGCAGTAGGGACAGGGGAATCACCTACGAGCAGTTCTTC. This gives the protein CASSRDRGITYEQFF.

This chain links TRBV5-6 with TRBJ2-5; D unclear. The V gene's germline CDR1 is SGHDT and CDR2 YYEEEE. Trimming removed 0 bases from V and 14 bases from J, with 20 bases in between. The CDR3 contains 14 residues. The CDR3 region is CASSLAGPQETHYF. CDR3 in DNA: TGTGCCAGCAGCTTGGCCGGGCCCCAAGAGACACACTACTTC.

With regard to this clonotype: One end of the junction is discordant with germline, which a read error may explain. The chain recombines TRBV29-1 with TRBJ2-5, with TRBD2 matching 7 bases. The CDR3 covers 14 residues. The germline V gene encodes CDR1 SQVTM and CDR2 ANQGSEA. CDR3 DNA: TGCAGCGTTGTTCAGGACCTCCTGCGGGAGACCCGGTACTTC. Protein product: CSVVQDLLRETRYF.

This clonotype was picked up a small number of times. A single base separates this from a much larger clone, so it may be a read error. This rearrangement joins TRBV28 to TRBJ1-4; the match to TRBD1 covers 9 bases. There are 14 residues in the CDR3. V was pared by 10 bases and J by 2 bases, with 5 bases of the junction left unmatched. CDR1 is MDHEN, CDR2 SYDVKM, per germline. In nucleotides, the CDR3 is TGTGCCATCAGAGGACAGGGGACTAATGAAAAACTGTTTTTT. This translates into CAIRGQGTNEKLFF.

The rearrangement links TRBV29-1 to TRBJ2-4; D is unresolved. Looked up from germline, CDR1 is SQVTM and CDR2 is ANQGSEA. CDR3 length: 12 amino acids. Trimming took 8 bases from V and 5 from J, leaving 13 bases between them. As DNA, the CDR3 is TGCAGCATTAGAACTATGCAAAACATTCAGTACTTC. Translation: CSIRTMQNIQYF.

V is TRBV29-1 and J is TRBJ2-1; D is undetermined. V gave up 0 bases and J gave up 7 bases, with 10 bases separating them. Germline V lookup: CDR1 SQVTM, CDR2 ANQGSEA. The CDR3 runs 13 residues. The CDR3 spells CSVEDMFPNEQFF. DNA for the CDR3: TGCAGCGTTGAAGATATGTTCCCAAATGAGCAGTTCTTC.